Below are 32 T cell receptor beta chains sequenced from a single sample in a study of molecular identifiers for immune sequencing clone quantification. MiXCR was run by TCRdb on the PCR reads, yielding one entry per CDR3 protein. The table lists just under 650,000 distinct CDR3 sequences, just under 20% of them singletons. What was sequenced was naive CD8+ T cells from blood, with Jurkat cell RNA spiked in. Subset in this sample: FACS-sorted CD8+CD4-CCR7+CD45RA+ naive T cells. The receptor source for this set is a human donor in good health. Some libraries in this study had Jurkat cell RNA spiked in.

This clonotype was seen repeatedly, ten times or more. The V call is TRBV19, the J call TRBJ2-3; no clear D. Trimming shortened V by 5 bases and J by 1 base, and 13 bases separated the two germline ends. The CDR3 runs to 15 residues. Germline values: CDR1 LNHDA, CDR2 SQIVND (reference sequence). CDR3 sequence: CASSSLAAGTDTQYF. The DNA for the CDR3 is TGTGCCAGTAGTTCCTTAGCCGCGGGCACAGATACGCAGTATTTT.

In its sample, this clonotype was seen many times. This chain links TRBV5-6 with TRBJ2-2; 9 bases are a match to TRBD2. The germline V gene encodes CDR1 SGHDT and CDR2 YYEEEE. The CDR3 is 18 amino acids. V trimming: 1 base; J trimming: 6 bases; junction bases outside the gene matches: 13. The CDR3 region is CASSLSGTSLYYAGELFF. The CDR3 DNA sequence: TGTGCCAGCAGCTTGAGTGGGACTAGCCTCTATTATGCCGGGGAGCTGTTTTTT.

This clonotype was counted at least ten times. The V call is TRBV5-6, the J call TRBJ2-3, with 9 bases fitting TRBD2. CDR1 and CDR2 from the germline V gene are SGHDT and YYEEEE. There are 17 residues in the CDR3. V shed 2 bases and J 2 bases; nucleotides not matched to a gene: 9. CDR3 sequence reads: CASSFWGSGGITDTQYF. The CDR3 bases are TGTGCCAGCAGCTTTTGGGGTAGCGGGGGCATCACAGATACGCAGTATTTT.

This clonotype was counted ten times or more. CDR3 residues: CASSYGRTGTYEQYF. CDR3 nucleotide sequence: TGTGCCAGCAGTTATGGACGGACAGGGACCTACGAGCAGTACTTC. This chain links TRBV6-5 with TRBJ2-7; 8 bases map to TRBD1. Germline V gene lookup returns CDR1 MNHEY and CDR2 SVGAGI. This CDR3 spans 15 amino acids. Trimming cost V 3 bases and J 2 bases; bases outside gene matches: 6.

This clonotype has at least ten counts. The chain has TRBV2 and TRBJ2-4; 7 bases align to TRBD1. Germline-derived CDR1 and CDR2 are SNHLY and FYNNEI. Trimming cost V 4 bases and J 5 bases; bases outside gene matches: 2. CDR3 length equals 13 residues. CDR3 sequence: CASSGGTENIQYF. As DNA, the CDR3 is TGTGCCAGCAGTGGGGGGACAGAAAACATTCAGTACTTC.

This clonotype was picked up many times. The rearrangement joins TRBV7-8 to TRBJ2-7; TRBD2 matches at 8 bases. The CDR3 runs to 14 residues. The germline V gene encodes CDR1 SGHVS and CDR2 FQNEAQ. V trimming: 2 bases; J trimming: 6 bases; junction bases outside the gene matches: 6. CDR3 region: CASSLLSGGGEQYF. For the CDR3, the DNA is TGTGCCAGCAGCTTACTTTCGGGGGGGGGCGAGCAGTACTTC.

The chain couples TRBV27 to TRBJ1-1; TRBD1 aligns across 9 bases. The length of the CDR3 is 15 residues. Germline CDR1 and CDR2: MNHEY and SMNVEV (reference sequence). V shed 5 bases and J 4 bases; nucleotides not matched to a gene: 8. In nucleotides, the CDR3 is TGTGCCAGCAGTACCTACAGGGGGCGTTTCACTGAAGCTTTCTTT. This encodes CASSTYRGRFTEAFF.

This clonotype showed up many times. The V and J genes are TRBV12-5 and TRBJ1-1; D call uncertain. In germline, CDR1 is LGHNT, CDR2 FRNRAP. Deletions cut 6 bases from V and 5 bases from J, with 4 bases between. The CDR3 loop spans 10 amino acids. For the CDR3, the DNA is TGTGCTAGTGGGTCGACTGAAGCTTTCTTT. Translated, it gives CASGSTEAFF.

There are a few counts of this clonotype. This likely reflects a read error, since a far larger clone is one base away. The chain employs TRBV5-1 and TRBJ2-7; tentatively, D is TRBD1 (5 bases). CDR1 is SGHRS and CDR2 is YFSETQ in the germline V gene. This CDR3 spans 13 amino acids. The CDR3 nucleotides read TGCGCCCGCAGCTCTAGACAGAGCTACGAGCAGTACTTC. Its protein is CARSSRQSYEQYF.

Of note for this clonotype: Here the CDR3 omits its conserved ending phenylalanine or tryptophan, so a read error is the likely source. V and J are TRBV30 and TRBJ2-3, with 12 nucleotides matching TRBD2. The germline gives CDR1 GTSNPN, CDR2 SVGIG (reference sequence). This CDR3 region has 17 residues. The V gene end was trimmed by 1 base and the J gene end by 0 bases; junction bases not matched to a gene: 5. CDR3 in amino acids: CAWSGGLAGRSTDTQYS. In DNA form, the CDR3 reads TGTGCCTGGAGTGGCGGACTAGCGGGGAGAAGCACAGATACGCAGTATTCT.

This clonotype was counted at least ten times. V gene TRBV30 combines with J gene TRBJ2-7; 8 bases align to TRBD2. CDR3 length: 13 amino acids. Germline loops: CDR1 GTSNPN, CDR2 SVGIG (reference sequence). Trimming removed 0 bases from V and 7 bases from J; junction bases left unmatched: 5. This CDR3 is CAWSVGGASEQYF. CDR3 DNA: TGTGCCTGGAGTGTCGGGGGGGCGTCTGAGCAGTACTTC.

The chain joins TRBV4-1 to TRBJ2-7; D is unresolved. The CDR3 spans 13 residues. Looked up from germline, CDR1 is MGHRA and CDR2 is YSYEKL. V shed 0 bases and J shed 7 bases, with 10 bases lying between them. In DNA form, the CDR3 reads TGCGCCAGCAGCCAAGACACTTCTAGGGAGCAGTACTTC. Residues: CASSQDTSREQYF.

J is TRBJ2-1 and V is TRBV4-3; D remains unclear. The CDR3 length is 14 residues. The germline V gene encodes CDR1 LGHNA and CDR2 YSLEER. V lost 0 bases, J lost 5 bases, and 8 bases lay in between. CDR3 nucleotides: TGCGCCAGCAGCCAAGACGCCTTTAACAATGAGCAGTTCTTC. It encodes CASSQDAFNNEQFF.

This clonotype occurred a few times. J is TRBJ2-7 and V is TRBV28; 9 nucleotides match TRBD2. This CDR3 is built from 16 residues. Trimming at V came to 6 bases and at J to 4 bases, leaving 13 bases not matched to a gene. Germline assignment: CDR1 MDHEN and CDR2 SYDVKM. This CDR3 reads CASSPIAGGPRYEQYF. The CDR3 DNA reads TGTGCCAGCAGCCCTATTGCGGGAGGGCCTAGGTACGAGCAGTACTTC.

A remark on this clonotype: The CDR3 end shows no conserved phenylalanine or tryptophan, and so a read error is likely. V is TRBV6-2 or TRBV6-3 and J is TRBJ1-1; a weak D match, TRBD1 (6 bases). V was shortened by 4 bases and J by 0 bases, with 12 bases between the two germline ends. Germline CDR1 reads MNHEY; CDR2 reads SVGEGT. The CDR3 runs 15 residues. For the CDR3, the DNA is TGTGCCAGCAGTTTACACGGGGGCATGAACACTGAAGCTTTCTCT. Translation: CASSLHGGMNTEAFS.

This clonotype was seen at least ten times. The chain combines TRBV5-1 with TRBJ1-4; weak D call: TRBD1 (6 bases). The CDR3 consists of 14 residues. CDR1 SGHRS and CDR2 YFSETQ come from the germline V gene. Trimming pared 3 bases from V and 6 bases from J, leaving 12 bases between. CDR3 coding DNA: TGCGCCAGCAGCTGGACAGTAGCTGATGAAAAACTGTTTTTT. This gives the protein CASSWTVADEKLFF.

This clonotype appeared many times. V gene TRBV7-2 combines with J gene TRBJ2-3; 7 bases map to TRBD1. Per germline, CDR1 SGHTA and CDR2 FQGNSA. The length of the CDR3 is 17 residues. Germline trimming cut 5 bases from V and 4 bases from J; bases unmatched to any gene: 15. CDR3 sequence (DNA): TGTGCCAGCAGCCCCCGGAGTCGGCGACAGGGTCCAGATACGCAGTATTTT. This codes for CASSPRSRRQGPDTQYF.

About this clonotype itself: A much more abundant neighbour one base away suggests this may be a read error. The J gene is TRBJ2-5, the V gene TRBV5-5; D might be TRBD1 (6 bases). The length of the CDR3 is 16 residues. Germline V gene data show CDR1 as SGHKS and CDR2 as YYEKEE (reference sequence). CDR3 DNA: TGTGTCAGCAGCCCGCCCCGGGACACACTGAAAGAGACCCAGTACTTC. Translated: CVSSPPRDTLKETQYF.

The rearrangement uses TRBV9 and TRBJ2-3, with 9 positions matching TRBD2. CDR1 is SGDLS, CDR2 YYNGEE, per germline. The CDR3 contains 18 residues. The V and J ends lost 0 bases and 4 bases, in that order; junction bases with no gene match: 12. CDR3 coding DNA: TGTGCCAGCAGCGTAGGCTTAGGGGTAGCGGGAGTAGCAGATACGCAGTATTTT. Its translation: CASSVGLGVAGVADTQYF.

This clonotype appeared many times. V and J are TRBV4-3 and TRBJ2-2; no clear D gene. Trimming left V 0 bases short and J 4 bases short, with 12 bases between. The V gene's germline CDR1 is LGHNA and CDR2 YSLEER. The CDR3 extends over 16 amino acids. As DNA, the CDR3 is TGCGCCAGCAGCCAAGAGGGTAGCAGGACCACCGGGGAGCTGTTTTTT. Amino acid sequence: CASSQEGSRTTGELFF.

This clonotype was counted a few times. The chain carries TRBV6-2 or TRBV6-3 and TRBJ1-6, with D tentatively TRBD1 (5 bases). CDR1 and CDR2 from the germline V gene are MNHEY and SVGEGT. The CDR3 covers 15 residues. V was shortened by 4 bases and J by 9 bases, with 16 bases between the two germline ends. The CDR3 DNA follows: TGTGCCAGCAGTTTGGGACCCGCTCCGAGTTCACCCCTCCACTTT. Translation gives CASSLGPAPSSPLHF.

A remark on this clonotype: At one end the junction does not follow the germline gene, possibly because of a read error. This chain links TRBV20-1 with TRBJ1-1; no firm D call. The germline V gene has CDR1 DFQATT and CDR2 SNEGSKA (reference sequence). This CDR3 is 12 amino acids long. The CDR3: CSASGLSTETFF. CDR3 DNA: TGCAGTGCTAGTGGGCTGAGCACTGAAACTTTCTTT.

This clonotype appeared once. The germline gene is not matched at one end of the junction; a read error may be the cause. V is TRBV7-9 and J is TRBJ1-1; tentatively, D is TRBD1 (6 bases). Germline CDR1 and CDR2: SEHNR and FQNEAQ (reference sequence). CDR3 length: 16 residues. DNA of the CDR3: TGTGCCAGCAGCCCCCCTTATAGGCAGGGGAACACTGGAGCTTTCTTT. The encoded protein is CASSPPYRQGNTGAFF.

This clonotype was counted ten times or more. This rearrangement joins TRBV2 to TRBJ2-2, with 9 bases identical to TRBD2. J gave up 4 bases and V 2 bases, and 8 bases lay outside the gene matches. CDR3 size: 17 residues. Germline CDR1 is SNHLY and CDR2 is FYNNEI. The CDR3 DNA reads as TGTGCCAGCAGTGAACCCGCGGGAGGGCCGATCACCGGGGAGCTGTTTTTT. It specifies CASSEPAGGPITGELFF.

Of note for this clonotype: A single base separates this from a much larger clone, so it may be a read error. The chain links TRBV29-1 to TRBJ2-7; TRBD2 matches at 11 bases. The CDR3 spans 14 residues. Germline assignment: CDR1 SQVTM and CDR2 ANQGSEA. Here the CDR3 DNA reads TGCAGCGTTTTGACTAGCGGGGAGCCTTACGTGCAGTACTTC. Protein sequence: CSVLTSGEPYVQYF.

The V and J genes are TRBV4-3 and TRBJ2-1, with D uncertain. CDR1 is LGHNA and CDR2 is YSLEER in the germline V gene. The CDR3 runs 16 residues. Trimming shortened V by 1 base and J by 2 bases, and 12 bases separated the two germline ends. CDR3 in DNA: TGCGCCAGCAGCCAAGGGAGTAGCTTCGCCTACAATGAGCAGTTCTTC. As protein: CASSQGSSFAYNEQFF.

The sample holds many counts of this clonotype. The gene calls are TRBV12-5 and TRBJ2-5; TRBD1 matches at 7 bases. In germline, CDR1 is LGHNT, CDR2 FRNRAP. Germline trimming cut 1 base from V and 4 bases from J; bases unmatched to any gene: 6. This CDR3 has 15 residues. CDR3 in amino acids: CASGLGTGFRETQYF. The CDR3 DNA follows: TGTGCTAGTGGTTTGGGGACAGGTTTCCGAGAGACCCAGTACTTC.

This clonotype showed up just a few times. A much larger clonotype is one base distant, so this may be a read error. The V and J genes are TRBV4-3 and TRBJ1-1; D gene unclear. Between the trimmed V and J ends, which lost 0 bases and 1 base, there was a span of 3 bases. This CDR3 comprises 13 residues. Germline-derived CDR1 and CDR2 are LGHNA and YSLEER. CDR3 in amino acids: CASSQDWNTEAFF. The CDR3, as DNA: TGCGCCAGCAGCCAAGATTGGAACACTGAAGCTTTCTTT.

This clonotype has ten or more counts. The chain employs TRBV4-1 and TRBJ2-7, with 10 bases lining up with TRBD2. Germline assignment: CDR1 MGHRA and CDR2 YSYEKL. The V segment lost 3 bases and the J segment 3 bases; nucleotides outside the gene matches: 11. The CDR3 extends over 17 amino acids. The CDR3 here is CASSHGSVGTSVYEQYF. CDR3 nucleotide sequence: TGCGCCAGCAGCCACGGGTCGGTGGGGACTAGCGTCTACGAGCAGTACTTC.

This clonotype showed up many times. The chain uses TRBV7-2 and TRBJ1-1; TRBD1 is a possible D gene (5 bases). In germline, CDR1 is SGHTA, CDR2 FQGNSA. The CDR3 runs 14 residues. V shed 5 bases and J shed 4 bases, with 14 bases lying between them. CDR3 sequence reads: CASSPTFGGTEAFF. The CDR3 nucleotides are TGTGCCAGCAGCCCAACTTTTGGGGGCACTGAAGCTTTCTTT. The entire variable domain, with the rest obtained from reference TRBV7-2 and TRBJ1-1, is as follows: GAGVSQSPSNKVTEKGKDVELRCDPISGHTALYWYRQSLGQGLEFLIYFQGNSAPDKSGLPSDRFSAERTGGSVSTLTIQRTQQEDSAVYLCASSPTFGGTEAFFGQGTRLTVV.

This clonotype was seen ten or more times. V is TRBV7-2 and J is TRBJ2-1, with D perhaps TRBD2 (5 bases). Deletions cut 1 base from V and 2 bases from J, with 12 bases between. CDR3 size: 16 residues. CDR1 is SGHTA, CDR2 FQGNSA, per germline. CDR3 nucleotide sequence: TGTGCCAGCAGCTTAGAAGGAGGAGCCCCCTACAATGAGCAGTTCTTC. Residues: CASSLEGGAPYNEQFF.

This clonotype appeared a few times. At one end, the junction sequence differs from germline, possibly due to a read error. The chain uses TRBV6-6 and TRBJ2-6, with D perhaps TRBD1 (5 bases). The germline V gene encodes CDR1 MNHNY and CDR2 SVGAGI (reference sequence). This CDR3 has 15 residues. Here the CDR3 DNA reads TGTGCCGCCCTTTTGAACCCTTCTGGGGCCGACGTCCTGACTTTC. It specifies CAALLNPSGADVLTF.